This TCR beta chain was recovered during a study of cytomegalovirus exposure and HLA in healthy donors. CDR1 is SGDLS and CDR2 is YYNGEE in the germline V gene. Between the trimmed V and J ends, which lost 0 bases and 3 bases, there was a span of 10 bases. This CDR3 has 15 residues. A remark on this clone: Its matching antigen is unknown.

Whole-study results and caveats: The study listed some 160 cytomegalovirus-associated TCR beta chains. For most TCR sequences rarity was the rule, although some public TCRs occurred in many donors. Reports described diagnosis of cytomegalovirus status by the classifier as highly specific and sensitive.

Profiling relied on immunoSEQ multiplex PCR, and the TCRdb table lists in-frame clones only, not all of them. This sample has fewer than 350,000 clones, with approximately 90% found just once. The donors were in the approximately 110-subject validation cohort; that cohort was separate from the roughly 700-subject first cohort. Sequencing used PBMCs. This clonotype was obtained from a woman between 18 and 29 years old in good health and CMV-seronegative. The rearrangement joins TRBV9 to TRBJ2-1; the D gene is possibly TRBD1 (6 bases). The CDR3 sequence is CASSVGQAIYNEQFF. The CDR3 DNA follows: TGTGCCAGCAGCGTAGGACAGGCAATCTACAATGAGCAGTTCTTC.